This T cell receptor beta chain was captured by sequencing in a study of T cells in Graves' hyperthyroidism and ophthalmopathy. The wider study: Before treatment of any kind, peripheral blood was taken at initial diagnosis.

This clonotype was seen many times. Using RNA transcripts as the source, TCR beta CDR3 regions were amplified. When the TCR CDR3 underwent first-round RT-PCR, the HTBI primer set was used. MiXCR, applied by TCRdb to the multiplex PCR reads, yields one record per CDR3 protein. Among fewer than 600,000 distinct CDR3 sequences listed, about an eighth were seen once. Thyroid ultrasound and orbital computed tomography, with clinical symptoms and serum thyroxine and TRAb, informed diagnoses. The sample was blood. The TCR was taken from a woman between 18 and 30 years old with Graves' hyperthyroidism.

The DNA of the CDR3 is TGTGCCAGCAGTTATCCGGGACTAGCTCTGAGCACAGATACGCAGTATTTT. Encoded protein: CASSYPGLALSTDTQYF. The genes are TRBV6-2 or TRBV6-3 and TRBJ2-3, with 9 nucleotides matching TRBD2. Trimming cost V 3 bases and J 0 bases; bases outside gene matches: 7. CDR1 and CDR2 (germline): MNHEY, SVGEGT. The CDR3 is 17 residues long.